A single sample is the source of the 25 T cell receptor beta chains below, sequenced in a study of T cell changes during pregnancy in multiple sclerosis. Profiling relied on immunoSEQ multiplex PCR, and the TCRdb table lists in-frame clones only, not all of them. The sample carries around 40,000 clones, over 80% recorded once. The sample consisted of CD4+ T cells from peripheral blood mononuclear cells, taken before pregnancy. These receptors were collected from a female donor with multiple sclerosis, enrolled in a pregnancy study.

This chain connects TRBV19 to TRBJ2-1; 10 bases are shared with TRBD1. This CDR3 has 18 amino acids. Germline CDR1 is LNHDA and CDR2 is SQIVND (reference sequence). Unmatched junction bases numbered 19, after V lost 6 bases and J lost 8 bases. Written as DNA, the CDR3 is TGTGCCAGTAGCCTAATGATCTCAGGACAGGGGGTCTTGGATGAGCAGTTCTTC. Translation gives CASSLMISGQGVLDEQFF.

The chain employs TRBV5-5 and TRBJ1-2; 7 positions match TRBD1. The CDR3 spans 13 residues. CDR1 and CDR2 from the germline V gene are SGHKS and YYEKEE (reference sequence). V dropped 4 bases and J dropped 8; count of bases not matched to a gene: 8. CDR3 loop: CASSVTGNSGYTF. The CDR3 DNA sequence: TGTGCCAGCAGCGTGACAGGGAATTCAGGCTACACCTTC.

The genes are TRBV5-4 and TRBJ2-3; TRBD2 agrees at 10 bases. After removal of 5 bases from V and 6 bases from J, the junction contained 9 bases not matched to a gene. The germline CDR1 and CDR2 sequences are SGHNT and YYREEE (reference sequence). The CDR3 runs 15 residues. CDR3 DNA sequence: TGTGCCAGCAGACGTGGGACTAGCGATGGGGATACGCAGTATTTT. Protein product: CASRRGTSDGDTQYF.

This chain joins TRBV20-1 and TRBJ1-1; weak D call: TRBD1 (5 bases). This CDR3 region has 11 residues. Germline CDR1 is DFQATT and CDR2 is SNEGSKA (reference sequence). Trimming left V 5 bases short and J 8 bases short, with 12 bases between. In DNA, the CDR3 is TGCAGTGCTGGGCAGGGTACCGAAGCTTTCTTT. Translation gives CSAGQGTEAFF.

V is TRBV19 and J is TRBJ2-7, with 8 nucleotides matching TRBD1. J gave up 1 base and V 6 bases, and 5 bases lay outside the gene matches. The CDR3 spans 14 residues. Germline V gives CDR1 LNHDA, CDR2 SQIVND (reference sequence). CDR3 sequence: CASSDRGRSYEQYF. The DNA of the CDR3 is TGTGCCAGTAGCGACAGGGGAAGGTCCTACGAGCAGTACTTC.

By share of the sample, this clone is medium-sized. The rearrangement joins TRBV5-1 to TRBJ1-6; D unresolved. The CDR3 is 17 amino acids. Trimming removed 2 bases at V and 3 bases at J, with 15 bases between. Germline CDR1 and CDR2: SGHRS and YFSETQ. The CDR3 DNA is TGCGCCAGCAGCTTCGAGGGCCCACACCACTATAATTCACCCCTCCACTTT. Residues: CASSFEGPHHYNSPLHF.

The CDR3 loop reads CASSPLGVDTQYF. The CDR3 DNA reads as TGTGCCAGCAGCCCCCTGGGAGTAGATACGCAGTATTTT. This chain links TRBV5-5 with TRBJ2-3, with D tentatively TRBD2 (5 bases). This CDR3 has 13 residues. Germline-derived CDR1 and CDR2 are SGHKS and YYEKEE (reference sequence). The V gene lost 4 bases and the J gene lost 5 bases, with 11 bases spanning the gap.

This chain connects TRBV6-6 to TRBJ2-3, with D possibly being TRBD1 (6 bases). The CDR3 contains 14 residues. V gave up 6 bases and J gave up 1 base, with 11 bases separating them. Per germline, CDR1 MNHNY and CDR2 SVGAGI (reference sequence). The CDR3 nucleotides read TGTGCCAGCAGCTTCACAGGGCGCACAGATACGCAGTATTTT. Residues: CASSFTGRTDTQYF.

The rearrangement joins TRBV7-8 to TRBJ2-2, with 12 bases matching TRBD2. CDR1 is SGHVS and CDR2 is FQNEAQ in the germline V gene. This CDR3 is 20 amino acids long. With V trimmed by 2 bases and J by 0 bases, 10 bases remained unmatched. The CDR3 is CASSLFRLAGAQPNTGELFF. In DNA form, the CDR3 reads TGTGCCAGCAGCTTATTTCGACTAGCGGGGGCCCAACCGAACACCGGGGAGCTGTTTTTT. The whole variable domain, filled in from reference TRBV7-8 and TRBJ2-2, reads GAGVSQSPRYKVAKRGQDVALRCDPISGHVSLFWYQQALGQGPEFLTYFQNEAQLDKSGLPSDRFFAERPEGSVSTLKIQRTQQEDSAVYLCASSLFRLAGAQPNTGELFFGEGSRLTVL.

The CDR3 sequence: CATSRGQGISYTF. The CDR3 DNA reads as TGTGCCACCAGCAGAGGACAGGGTATCAGCTACACCTTC. The V and J genes are TRBV15 and TRBJ1-2, with 7 nucleotides matching TRBD1. The CDR3 spans 13 residues. Germline V CDR1 and CDR2: LNHNV, YYDKDF (reference sequence). Trimming removed 1 base from V and 9 bases from J; junction bases left unmatched: 5.

The chain joins TRBV5-4 to TRBJ2-1, with 7 nucleotides matching TRBD1. Trimming at V came to 5 bases and at J to 8 bases, leaving 7 bases not matched to a gene. The CDR3 runs 13 residues. Germline loops: CDR1 SGHNT, CDR2 YYREEE (reference sequence). The CDR3 region has the DNA TGTGCCAGCAGTCTCGACAGGGTGGATGAGCAGTTCTTC. It is translated as CASSLDRVDEQFF.

In its sample, this clone was seen a few times. This chain links TRBV10-2 with TRBJ2-7, with D maybe TRBD2 (5 bases). The CDR3 is 14 residues long. V dropped 5 bases and J dropped 7 bases, with 18 bases sitting between them. Germline CDR1 is WSHSY and CDR2 is SAAADI. Here the CDR3 reads CASSNLGLEGEQYF. The DNA of the CDR3 is TGCGCCAGCAGTAACCTTGGACTGGAAGGGGAGCAGTACTTC.

The rearrangement joins TRBV7-3 to TRBJ2-7, with D perhaps TRBD1 (7 bases). CDR3 length equals 13 residues. Germline CDR1 and CDR2: SGHTA and FQGTGA. Trimming cost V 5 bases and J 3 bases, with 11 bases left between them. The CDR3 nucleotides are TGTGCCAGCAGCGGCCAGGGGGGCTACGAGCAGTACTTC. Translated: CASSGQGGYEQYF.

The chain couples TRBV10-3 to TRBJ2-3; D might be TRBD2 (5 bases). CDR1 and CDR2 from the germline V gene are ENHRY and SYGVKD. The CDR3 is 13 residues long. The V and J ends lost 6 bases and 5 bases respectively, with 12 bases between them. This CDR3 is CAISTGIIDTQYF. CDR3 nucleotides: TGTGCCATCAGCACCGGGATCATAGATACGCAGTATTTT.

This clone showed up just a few times. The gene calls are TRBV30 and TRBJ1-1; D is ambiguous. V gave up 8 bases and J gave up 4 bases, with 17 bases separating them. This CDR3 has 13 amino acids. Germline CDR1 and CDR2: GTSNPN and SVGIG (reference sequence). CDR3 sequence: CARGNRASTEAFF. CDR3 DNA: TGTGCCCGGGGTAATCGGGCGTCCACTGAAGCTTTCTTT.

The chain is built from TRBV6-6 and TRBJ1-2, with TRBD1 identical over 7 bases. Germline CDR1 is MNHNY and CDR2 is SVGAGI (reference sequence). This CDR3 has 14 residues. Trimming took 5 bases from V and 4 from J; bases not matched to a gene: 7. The CDR3 spells CASSPGTAIYGYTF. The CDR3 DNA follows: TGTGCCAGCAGTCCCGGGACAGCCATCTATGGCTACACCTTC.

The V and J genes are TRBV10-3 and TRBJ1-5; 9 bases map to TRBD1. Germline CDR1 is ENHRY and CDR2 is SYGVKD. After removal of 2 bases from V and 7 bases from J, the junction contained 6 bases not matched to a gene. CDR3 length: 15 residues. The DNA for the CDR3 is TGTGCCATCAGTGAGGACAGGGGGGGAAACCAGCCCCAGCATTTT. It is translated as CAISEDRGGNQPQHF.

CDR3 residues: CASSPRVARNEKLFF. DNA for the CDR3: TGTGCCAGCAGCCCCAGGGTGGCGAGAAATGAAAAACTGTTTTTT. The gene calls are TRBV9 and TRBJ1-4; tentative D call: TRBD1 (5 bases). The CDR3 contains 15 residues. Between the trimmed V and J ends, which lost 4 bases and 5 bases, there was a span of 15 bases. CDR1 is SGDLS, CDR2 YYNGEE, per germline.

The gene calls are TRBV6-1 and TRBJ1-1; possible D gene TRBD1, 5 bases. The CDR3 extends over 13 amino acids. V was trimmed by 0 bases and J by 7 bases, leaving 9 bases between them. Germline V gives CDR1 MNHNS, CDR2 SASEGT. The CDR3 bases are TGTGCCAGCAGTGAAGCGTTCAGGGTTGAAGCTTTCTTT. Protein sequence: CASSEAFRVEAFF.

The V and J genes are TRBV5-1 and TRBJ1-1; the match to TRBD1 covers 12 bases. The CDR3 has 15 residues. With 4 bases clipped from V and 2 bases from J, the junction kept 3 bases outside the gene matches. The germline CDR1 and CDR2 sequences are SGHRS and YFSETQ. The CDR3 nucleotides are TGCGCCAGCAGCGGGACAGGGGGCAGAAACACTGAAGCTTTCTTT. This encodes CASSGTGGRNTEAFF.

In its sample, this clone was seen once. The V call is TRBV5-5, the J call TRBJ1-1, with D unresolved. The germline V and J ends were trimmed by 1 base and 6 bases, with 10 bases remaining between them. CDR3 length: 13 amino acids. Germline values: CDR1 SGHKS, CDR2 YYEKEE (reference sequence). The CDR3 loop is CASSLNVAAEAFF. The CDR3 nucleotides read TGTGCCAGCAGCTTGAATGTGGCAGCTGAAGCTTTCTTT.

This clone was counted a single time. The J gene is TRBJ1-2, the V gene TRBV5-4; a weak D match, TRBD1 (5 bases). Germline CDR1 reads SGHNT; CDR2 reads YYREEE (reference sequence). Trimming took 1 base from V and 8 from J, leaving 12 bases between them. The CDR3 sequence is 13 residues long. CDR3 sequence (DNA): TGTGCCAGCAGCTTGCAACAGGTGAAAGGCTACACCTTC. Amino acid sequence: CASSLQQVKGYTF.

This chain links TRBV7-9 with TRBJ2-7; 9 bases align to TRBD1. Trimming cost V 5 bases and J 2 bases; bases outside gene matches: 4. The CDR3 totals 14 residues. The germline V gene encodes CDR1 SEHNR and CDR2 FQNEAQ (reference sequence). Written as DNA, the CDR3 is TGTGCCAGCAGCCCCTGGACAGGGGCCTACGAGCAGTACTTC. Translation: CASSPWTGAYEQYF. Full variable domain (remainder filled in from reference TRBV7-9 and TRBJ2-7): DTGVSQNPRHKITKRGQNVTFRCDPISEHNRLYWYRQTLGQGPEFLTYFQNEAQLEKSRLLSDRFSAERPKGSFSTLEIQRTEQGDSAMYLCASSPWTGAYEQYFGPGTRLTVT.

Points on this clone: Compared with germline, one end of the junction differs, possibly owing to a read error. The chain links TRBV5-5 to TRBJ1-2; D call uncertain. CDR1 is SGHKS, CDR2 YYEKEE, per germline (reference sequence). This CDR3 spans 11 amino acids. CDR3 protein: CASSFRDKEDF. The DNA for the CDR3 is TGTGCCAGCAGCTTTCGCGACAAGGAAGACTTC.

The gene calls are TRBV18 and TRBJ1-5; TRBD1 might be the D (6 bases). The CDR3 totals 15 residues. Germline CDR1 and CDR2: KGHSH and LQKENI. V was pared by 3 bases and J by 3 bases, with 12 bases between. This CDR3 reads CASSPVQGNNQPQHF. CDR3 DNA: TGTGCCAGCTCACCCGTACAGGGTAACAATCAGCCCCAGCATTTT.